The 20 T cell receptor beta chains below were found in one sample sequenced in a study of T cell responses to AZD1222 COVID-19 vaccine. Assay: immunoSEQ multiplex PCR; the TCRdb copy retains only in-frame clones and omits some. The repertoire has 30,000 to 35,000 clones, about 80% of them found once; the top ten carry about 4.6%. The material was peripheral blood, obtained 28 days after the second AZD1222 dose. The receptors stem from an adult who received the AZD1222 COVID-19 vaccine.

The chain employs TRBV30 and TRBJ1-5; D gene ambiguous. Germline loops: CDR1 GTSNPN, CDR2 SVGIG (reference sequence). This CDR3 contains 14 residues. Trimming took off 5 bases at V and 5 bases at J, with 16 bases between the two ends. This chain's CDR3 is CAWFKMRNHQPQHF. In DNA form, the CDR3 reads TGTGCCTGGTTTAAAATGCGTAACCATCAGCCCCAGCATTTT. Variable domain in full (rest from reference TRBV30 and TRBJ1-5): SQTIHQWPATLVQPVGSPLSLECTVEGTSNPNLYWYRQAAGRGLQLLFYSVGIGQISSEVPQNLSASRPQDRQFILSSKKLLLSDSGFYLCAWFKMRNHQPQHFGDGTRLSIL.

V gene TRBV7-9 combines with J gene TRBJ2-1; 8 nucleotides align to TRBD1. CDR3 length: 16 residues. Per germline, CDR1 SEHNR and CDR2 FQNEAQ (reference sequence). The trim removed 5 bases at V and 1 base at J, leaving 7 bases unmatched. CDR3: CASSTPGTGSYNEQFF. The CDR3 nucleotides are TGTGCCAGCAGCACCCCCGGGACAGGATCCTACAATGAGCAGTTCTTC.

Only one count was recorded for this clone. V gene TRBV19 combines with J gene TRBJ2-1; 10 bases fit TRBD2. Trimming at V came to 4 bases and at J to 6 bases, leaving 9 bases not matched to a gene. The CDR3 runs 16 residues. Germline lookup yields CDR1 LNHDA and CDR2 SQIVND (reference sequence). The CDR3 region has the DNA TGTGCCAGTAGTAGCCTAGCGGGGGAGTCTGGCAATGAGCAGTTCTTC. This sequence encodes CASSSLAGESGNEQFF.

V usage is TRBV3-1 (or the pseudogene TRBV3-2) and J usage is TRBJ1-1; tentatively, D is TRBD1 (6 bases). Germline-derived CDR1 and CDR2 are LGHDT and YNNKEL (reference sequence). This CDR3 has 13 residues. V was trimmed by 6 bases and J by 1 base, leaving 9 bases between them. The CDR3 is CASRRTENTEAFF. The DNA of the CDR3 is TGTGCCAGCAGAAGGACAGAGAACACTGAAGCTTTCTTT.

The chain recombines TRBV15 with TRBJ1-6; 7 bases match TRBD1. Losses at the gene ends were 4 bases for V and 7 bases for J; bases not matched to a gene: 13. Germline V gene sequence: CDR1 LNHNV, CDR2 YYDKDF (reference sequence). This CDR3 comprises 17 residues. CDR3 bases: TGTGCCACCAGCAAGTGGGGGGACAGCTCAAAAAATTCACCCCTCCACTTT. Protein: CATSKWGDSSKNSPLHF.

J is TRBJ1-1 and V is TRBV18; the D is unclear. The CDR3 has 15 residues. Deletions cut 2 bases from V and 1 base from J, with 11 bases between. Germline V gives CDR1 KGHSH, CDR2 LQKENI. CDR3 bases: TGTGCCAGCTCACCAATCGGTGGTGGGAACACTGAAGCTTTCTTT. It yields the protein CASSPIGGGNTEAFF.

The rearrangement uses TRBV24-1 and TRBJ1-4, with D possibly matching TRBD1 (6 bases). Trimming took off 8 bases at V and 5 bases at J, with 11 bases between the two ends. There are 13 residues in the CDR3. From germline, CDR1 is KGHDR and CDR2 SFDVKD. CDR3 sequence: CATIDRSNEKLFF. DNA of the CDR3: TGTGCCACCATCGACAGGTCCAATGAAAAACTGTTTTTT.

This chain uses TRBV7-2 with TRBJ2-5; 9 bases map to TRBD1. The V gene end was trimmed by 6 bases and the J gene end by 10 bases; junction bases not matched to a gene: 12. Germline V gives CDR1 SGHTA, CDR2 FQGNSA. The CDR3 is 14 residues long. The CDR3 region has the DNA TGTGCCAGCAGTTCTCCGTGGGGACAGGGTTTCCAGTACTTC. Its translation: CASSSPWGQGFQYF.

This rearrangement joins TRBV7-8 to TRBJ2-3, with 7 bases matching TRBD1. The CDR3 extends over 15 amino acids. The germline V gene encodes CDR1 SGHVS and CDR2 FQNEAQ. The V segment lost 4 bases and the J segment 2 bases; nucleotides outside the gene matches: 6. As DNA, the CDR3 is TGTGCCAGCAGCTCCCGACAGGGCCCCACAGATACGCAGTATTTT. Encoded protein: CASSSRQGPTDTQYF.

This chain uses TRBV4-3 with TRBJ1-1; 9 bases are shared with TRBD1. From germline, CDR1 is LGHNA and CDR2 YSLEER. V trimming: 3 bases; J trimming: 4 bases; junction bases outside the gene matches: 12. The CDR3 contains 17 residues. CDR3 in DNA: TGCGCCAGCAGCCAGGGCCTAACAGGGGGCGCGCCCACTGAAGCTTTCTTT. Translated: CASSQGLTGGAPTEAFF.

The V call is TRBV5-8, the J call TRBJ1-5; D is ambiguous. This CDR3 contains 16 residues. From germline, CDR1 is SGHTS and CDR2 YDEGEE. V was cut by 4 bases and J by 0 bases, with 14 bases left in between. The CDR3 loop reads CASSPQQRLSNQPQHF. The CDR3, as DNA: TGTGCCAGCAGCCCGCAACAGAGACTTAGCAATCAGCCCCAGCATTTT.

J is TRBJ2-5 and V is TRBV27, with TRBD2 matching over 9 bases. There are 15 residues in the CDR3. The trim removed 5 bases at V and 6 bases at J, leaving 10 bases unmatched. The V gene's germline CDR1 is MNHEY and CDR2 SMNVEV (reference sequence). CDR3 in amino acids: CASSNSGSRVKTQYF. DNA for the CDR3: TGTGCCAGCAGTAATAGCGGGAGTCGGGTAAAGACCCAGTACTTC.

The gene calls are TRBV4-1 and TRBJ2-7, with D unresolved. Trimming removed 0 bases from V and 4 bases from J, with 13 bases in between. Germline V gives CDR1 MGHRA, CDR2 YSYEKL. CDR3 length: 15 residues. The CDR3 loop reads CASSQDSNRMYEQYF. CDR3 bases: TGCGCCAGCAGCCAAGATAGTAACAGAATGTACGAGCAGTACTTC.

The rearrangement uses TRBV28 and TRBJ2-3, with 9 bases that match TRBD1. This CDR3 is 19 amino acids long. The germline gives CDR1 MDHEN, CDR2 SYDVKM. V shed 5 bases and J 0 bases; nucleotides not matched to a gene: 15. In DNA form, the CDR3 reads TGTGCCAGCAGTGGTTATGGATCGGACAGGGGCCTTAGCACAGATACGCAGTATTTT. Protein sequence: CASSGYGSDRGLSTDTQYF.

V and J are TRBV7-9 and TRBJ1-5, with D possibly TRBD1 on 6 matching bases. CDR1 SEHNR and CDR2 FQNEAQ come from the germline V gene (reference sequence). Trimming took off 7 bases at V and 4 bases at J, with 17 bases between the two ends. This CDR3 is 15 amino acids long. CDR3 protein: CASNPNGQLNQPQHF. The CDR3 DNA is TGTGCCAGCAACCCAAACGGACAGTTAAATCAGCCCCAGCATTTT.

This chain joins TRBV7-9 and TRBJ2-3; the D is unclear. The germline gives CDR1 SEHNR, CDR2 FQNEAQ (reference sequence). V lost 3 bases to trimming and J lost 5 bases, with 15 bases between them. The length of the CDR3 is 15 residues. CDR3 DNA sequence: TGTGCCAGCAGCTTTGCCGATAACTGGGGAGATACGCAGTATTTT. Amino acid sequence: CASSFADNWGDTQYF. Filled out from reference TRBV7-9 and TRBJ2-3, the complete variable domain reads DTGVSQNPRHKITKRGQNVTFRCDPISEHNRLYWYRQTLGQGPEFLTYFQNEAQLEKSRLLSDRFSAERPKGSFSTLEIQRTEQGDSAMYLCASSFADNWGDTQYFGPGTRLTVL.

CDR3: CASSLAPGVVPGYTF. CDR3 nucleotides: TGCGCCAGCAGCTTGGCTCCAGGGGTTGTACCTGGCTACACCTTC. V and J are TRBV5-1 and TRBJ1-2; weak D call: TRBD1 (6 bases). In germline, CDR1 is SGHRS, CDR2 YFSETQ. The CDR3 length is 15 residues. V lost 0 bases to trimming and J lost 7 bases, with 16 bases between them.

The chain combines TRBV11-2 with TRBJ2-5; D unresolved. Germline lookup yields CDR1 SGHAT and CDR2 FQNNGV. V lost 3 bases, J lost 2 bases, and 10 bases lay in between. This CDR3 contains 14 residues. The CDR3 DNA is TGTGCCAGCAGCTTTGAGAGATTACAAGAGACCCAGTACTTC. Its translation: CASSFERLQETQYF.

The V gene is TRBV10-3, the J gene TRBJ1-3; unclear D gene. V shed 0 bases and J shed 0 bases, with 6 bases lying between them. The CDR3 runs 15 residues. Germline V gives CDR1 ENHRY, CDR2 SYGVKD. This CDR3 is CAISESTFSGNTIYF. The CDR3 DNA reads TGTGCCATCAGTGAGTCTACATTCTCTGGAAACACCATATATTTT.

The genes are TRBV4-1 and TRBJ2-5; 11 bases line up with TRBD2. With 5 bases clipped from V and 4 bases from J, the junction kept 6 bases outside the gene matches. The germline CDR1 and CDR2 sequences are MGHRA and YSYEKL. This CDR3 is built from 15 residues. CDR3 DNA: TGCGCCAGCAGCAACCAGCTAGCGGGAGGAGAGACCCAGTACTTC. This encodes CASSNQLAGGETQYF.